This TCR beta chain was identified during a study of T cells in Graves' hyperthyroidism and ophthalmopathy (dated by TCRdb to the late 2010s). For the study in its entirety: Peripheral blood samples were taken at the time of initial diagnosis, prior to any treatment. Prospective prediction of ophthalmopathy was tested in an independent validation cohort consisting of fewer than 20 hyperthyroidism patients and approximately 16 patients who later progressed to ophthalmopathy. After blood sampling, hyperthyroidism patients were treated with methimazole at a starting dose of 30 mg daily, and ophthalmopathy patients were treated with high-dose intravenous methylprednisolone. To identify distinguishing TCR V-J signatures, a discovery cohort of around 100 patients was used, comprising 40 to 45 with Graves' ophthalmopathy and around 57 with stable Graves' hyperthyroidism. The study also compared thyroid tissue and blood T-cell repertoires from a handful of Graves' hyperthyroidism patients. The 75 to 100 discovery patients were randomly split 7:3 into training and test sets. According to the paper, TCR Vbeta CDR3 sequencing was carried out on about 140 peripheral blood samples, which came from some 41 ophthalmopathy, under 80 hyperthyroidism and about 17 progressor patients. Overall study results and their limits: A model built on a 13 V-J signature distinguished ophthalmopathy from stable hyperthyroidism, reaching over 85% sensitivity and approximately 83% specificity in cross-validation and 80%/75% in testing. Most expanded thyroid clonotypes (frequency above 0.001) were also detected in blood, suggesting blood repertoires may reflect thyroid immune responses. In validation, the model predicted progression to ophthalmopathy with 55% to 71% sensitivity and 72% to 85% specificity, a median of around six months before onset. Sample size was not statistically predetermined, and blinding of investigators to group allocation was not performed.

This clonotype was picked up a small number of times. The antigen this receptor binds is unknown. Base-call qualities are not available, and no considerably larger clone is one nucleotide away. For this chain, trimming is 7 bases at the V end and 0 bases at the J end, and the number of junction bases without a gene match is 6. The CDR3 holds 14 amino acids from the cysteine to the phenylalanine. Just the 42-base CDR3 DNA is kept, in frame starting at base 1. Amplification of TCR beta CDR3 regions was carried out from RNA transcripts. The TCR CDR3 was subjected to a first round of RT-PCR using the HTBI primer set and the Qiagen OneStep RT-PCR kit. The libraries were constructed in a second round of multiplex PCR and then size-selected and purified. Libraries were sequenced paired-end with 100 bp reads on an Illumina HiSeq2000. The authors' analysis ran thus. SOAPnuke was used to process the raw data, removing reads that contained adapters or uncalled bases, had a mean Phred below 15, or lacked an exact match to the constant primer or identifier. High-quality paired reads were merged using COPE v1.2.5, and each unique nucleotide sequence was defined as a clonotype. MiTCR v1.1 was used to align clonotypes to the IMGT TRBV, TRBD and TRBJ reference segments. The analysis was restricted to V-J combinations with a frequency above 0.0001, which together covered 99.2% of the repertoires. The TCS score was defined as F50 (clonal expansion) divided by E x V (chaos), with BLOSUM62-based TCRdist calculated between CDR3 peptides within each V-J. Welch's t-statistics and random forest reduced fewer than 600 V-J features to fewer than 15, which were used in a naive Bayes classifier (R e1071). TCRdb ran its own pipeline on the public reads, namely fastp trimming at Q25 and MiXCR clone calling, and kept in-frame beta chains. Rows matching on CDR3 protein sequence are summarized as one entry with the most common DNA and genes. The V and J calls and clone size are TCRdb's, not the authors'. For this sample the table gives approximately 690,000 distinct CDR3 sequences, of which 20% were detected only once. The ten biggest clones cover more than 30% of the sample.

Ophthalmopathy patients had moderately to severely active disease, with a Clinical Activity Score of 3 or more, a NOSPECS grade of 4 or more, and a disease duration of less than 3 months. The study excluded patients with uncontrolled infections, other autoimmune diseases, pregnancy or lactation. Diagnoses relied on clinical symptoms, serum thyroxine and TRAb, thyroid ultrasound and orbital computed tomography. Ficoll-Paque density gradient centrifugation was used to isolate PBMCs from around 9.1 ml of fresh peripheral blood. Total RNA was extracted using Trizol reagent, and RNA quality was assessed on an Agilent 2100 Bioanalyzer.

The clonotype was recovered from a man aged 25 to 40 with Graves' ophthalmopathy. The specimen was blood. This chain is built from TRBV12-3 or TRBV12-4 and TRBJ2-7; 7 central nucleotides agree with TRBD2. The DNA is TGTGCCAGCACTAGCGGAACGAACTCCTACGAGCAGTACTTC. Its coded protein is CASTSGTNSYEQYF.